One sample yielded the 17 T cell receptor beta chains listed below, sequenced in a study of blood T cell repertoires in COVID-19. Sequenced by immunoSEQ multiplex PCR; TCRdb stores in-frame clones only, minus some. The table records under 300,000 clones, around 87% of them present only once. The sample consisted of PBMCs or T cells enriched from blood (not recorded which). Source of these receptors: a woman in her forties with acute COVID-19.

The chain joins TRBV9 to TRBJ1-3, with D perhaps matching TRBD1 (5 bases). The germline V gene has CDR1 SGDLS and CDR2 YYNGEE. Trimming left V 4 bases short and J 2 bases short, with 13 bases between. The CDR3 spans 15 residues. Written as DNA, the CDR3 is TGTGCCAGCAGCTCTATAAAAGGGGCTGGAAACACCATATATTTT. This sequence encodes CASSSIKGAGNTIYF.

The chain couples TRBV7-6 to TRBJ2-6; 7 bases align to TRBD1. The CDR3 runs to 18 residues. Germline CDR1 and CDR2: SGHVS and FNYEAQ. V lost 1 base to trimming and J lost 0 bases; unmatched junction nucleotides: 6. The CDR3 here is CASSLEGAPNSGANVLTF. The CDR3 nucleotides read TGTGCCAGCAGCTTAGAGGGGGCCCCTAACTCTGGGGCCAACGTCCTGACTTTC.

The chain has TRBV20-1 and TRBJ2-1, with no clear D. This CDR3 region has 14 residues. The germline gives CDR1 DFQATT, CDR2 SNEGSKA (reference sequence). Trimming cost V 3 bases and J 6 bases, with 15 bases left between them. CDR3 amino acids: CSASLSERFNEQFF. The CDR3 coding sequence is TGCAGTGCTAGTTTATCTGAGCGTTTCAATGAGCAGTTCTTC.

The rearrangement uses TRBV10-3 and TRBJ2-3, with no clear D. This CDR3 comprises 15 residues. In germline, CDR1 is ENHRY, CDR2 SYGVKD. Between the trimmed V and J ends, which lost 3 bases and 0 bases, there was a span of 10 bases. This CDR3 reads CAISDPNFSTDTQYF. In DNA, the CDR3 is TGTGCCATCAGTGATCCCAACTTTAGCACAGATACGCAGTATTTT.

The chain employs TRBV27 and TRBJ1-1; maybe TRBD1 (6 bases). V dropped 6 bases and J dropped 7 bases, with 15 bases sitting between them. The germline CDR1 and CDR2 sequences are MNHEY and SMNVEV (reference sequence). The CDR3 runs to 13 residues. CDR3 bases: TGTGCCAGCAGCGGGACATCACCGAGTGAAGCTTTCTTT. Protein product: CASSGTSPSEAFF.

This clone was detected a few times. The V gene is TRBV5-4, the J gene TRBJ2-3; tentatively, D is TRBD2 (6 bases). V lost 1 base to trimming and J lost 8 bases, with 23 bases between them. The CDR3 consists of 17 residues. Germline loops: CDR1 SGHNT, CDR2 YYREEE (reference sequence). The CDR3 sequence: CASSLWRSGATPGTQYF. CDR3 in DNA: TGTGCCAGCAGCTTGTGGAGATCGGGAGCCACACCGGGTACGCAGTATTTT. Based on the CDR3 plus reference TRBV5-4 and TRBJ2-3, the full variable domain is ETGVTQSPTHLIKTRGQQVTLRCSSQSGHNTVSWYQQALGQGPQFIFQYYREEENGRGNFPPRFSGLQFPNYSSELNVNALELDDSALYLCASSLWRSGATPGTQYFGPGTRLTVL.

V gene TRBV7-2 combines with J gene TRBJ2-2, with a tentative D call TRBD2 (5 bases). V lost 6 bases to trimming and J lost 4 bases, with 15 bases between them. The CDR3 extends over 15 amino acids. The germline V gene encodes CDR1 SGHTA and CDR2 FQGNSA. CDR3 DNA: TGTGCCAGCAGTCTGAGAACCCGGGGCACCGGGGAGCTGTTTTTT. Its translation: CASSLRTRGTGELFF. Full variable domain (outside the CDR3, taken from reference TRBV7-2 and TRBJ2-2): GAGVSQSPSNKVTEKGKDVELRCDPISGHTALYWYRQSLGQGLEFLIYFQGNSAPDKSGLPSDRFSAERTGGSVSTLTIQRTQQEDSAVYLCASSLRTRGTGELFFGEGSRLTVL.

The V call is TRBV4-1, the J call TRBJ1-1; D unresolved. The V end was cut by 1 base, the J end by 3 bases, with 12 bases between. Germline lookup yields CDR1 MGHRA and CDR2 YSYEKL. The CDR3 is made up of 15 amino acids. The CDR3 DNA is TGCGCCAGCAGCCAAGTATTCGGGATTGACACTGAAGCTTTCTTT. It encodes CASSQVFGIDTEAFF.

The rearrangement uses TRBV18 and TRBJ2-7, with D possibly TRBD1 on 6 matching bases. The V gene's germline CDR1 is KGHSH and CDR2 LQKENI. Between the trimmed V and J ends, which lost 2 bases and 2 bases, there was a span of 16 bases. This CDR3 region has 16 residues. DNA of the CDR3: TGTGCCAGCTCACCAACAGGGCCAGGGTGGACCTACGAGCAGTACTTC. Amino acid sequence: CASSPTGPGWTYEQYF.

The chain carries TRBV7-9 and TRBJ2-2; no clear D gene. With 2 bases removed from V and 5 bases from J, the gap between germline ends came to 9 bases. CDR3 size: 14 residues. From germline, CDR1 is SEHNR and CDR2 FQNEAQ (reference sequence). CDR3 bases: TGTGCCAGCAGCTTATTGTCAGATACCGGGGAGCTGTTTTTT. This sequence encodes CASSLLSDTGELFF.

The chain joins TRBV5-6 to TRBJ2-7, with unresolved D. CDR1 is SGHDT and CDR2 is YYEEEE in the germline V gene. The V end lost 6 bases, the J end lost 5 bases, and 3 bases lay between the germline ends. This CDR3 spans 9 amino acids. The CDR3, as DNA: TGTGCCAGCATAGACGAGCAGTACTTC. Translating gives CASIDEQYF.

The chain combines TRBV24-1 with TRBJ2-7, with D possibly matching TRBD2 (8 bases). This CDR3 is 16 amino acids long. V was clipped by 3 bases and J by 0 bases, with 14 bases between them. CDR1 and CDR2 from the germline V gene are KGHDR and SFDVKD. CDR3 DNA: TGTGCCACCAGTGATAATAGCGGGACAGACTCCTACGAGCAGTACTTC. This gives the protein CATSDNSGTDSYEQYF.

The rearrangement joins TRBV27 to TRBJ1-2; maybe TRBD1 (6 bases). Germline V gives CDR1 MNHEY, CDR2 SMNVEV (reference sequence). The ends were cut back, 4 bases at V and 8 bases at J, with 11 bases in the middle. The CDR3 has 12 amino acids. CDR3 residues: CASSSTGRGYTF. The DNA for the CDR3 is TGTGCCAGCAGTTCGACAGGAAGGGGCTACACCTTC.

The chain joins TRBV5-1 to TRBJ2-7; 9 positions agree with TRBD1. The CDR3 has 14 residues. Unmatched junction bases numbered 2, after V lost 0 bases and J lost 4 bases. Germline assignment: CDR1 SGHRS and CDR2 YFSETQ. The CDR3 nucleotides read TGCGCCAGCAGCTTGGAGGGGACAGGGTACGAGCAGTACTTC. Its protein product is CASSLEGTGYEQYF.

The CDR3 coding sequence is TGTGCCAGCAGTGAAGCCGGGACTAGCGGTACAATGCAGCAGTTCTTC. Protein sequence: CASSEAGTSGTMQQFF. The V and J genes are TRBV25-1 and TRBJ2-1, with 11 bases lining up with TRBD2. V dropped 2 bases and J dropped 11; count of bases not matched to a gene: 11. Germline V lookup: CDR1 MGHDK, CDR2 SYGVNS. The CDR3 runs 16 residues.

The genes are TRBV27 and TRBJ1-2, with unresolved D. Germline loops: CDR1 MNHEY, CDR2 SMNVEV (reference sequence). Trimming took off 8 bases at V and 3 bases at J, with 16 bases between the two ends. The CDR3 length is 14 residues. The CDR3 nucleotides are TGTGCCAGCTTTTCAGTACGAGGAGACTATGGCTACACCTTC. Translated, it gives CASFSVRGDYGYTF.

The chain combines TRBV5-1 with TRBJ1-2; D is uncertain. Germline V gene data show CDR1 as SGHRS and CDR2 as YFSETQ. Trimming removed 0 bases at V and 6 bases at J, with 12 bases between. The CDR3 has 14 residues. DNA for the CDR3: TGCGCCAGCAGCTTGGCAGAGGGAAGTGATGGCTACACCTTC. It encodes CASSLAEGSDGYTF.